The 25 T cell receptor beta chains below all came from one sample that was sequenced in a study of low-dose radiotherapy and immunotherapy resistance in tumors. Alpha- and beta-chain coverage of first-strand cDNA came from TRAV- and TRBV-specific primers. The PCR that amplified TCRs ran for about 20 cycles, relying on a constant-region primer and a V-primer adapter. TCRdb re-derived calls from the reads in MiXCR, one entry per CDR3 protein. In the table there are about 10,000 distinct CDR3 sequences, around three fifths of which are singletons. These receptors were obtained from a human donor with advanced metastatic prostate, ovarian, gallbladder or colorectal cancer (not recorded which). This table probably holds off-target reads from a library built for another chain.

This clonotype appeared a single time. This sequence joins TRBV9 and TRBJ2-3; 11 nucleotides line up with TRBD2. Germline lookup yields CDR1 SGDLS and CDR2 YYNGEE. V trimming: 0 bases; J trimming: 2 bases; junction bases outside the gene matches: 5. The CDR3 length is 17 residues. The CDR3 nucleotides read TGTGCCAGCAGCGTAGCCGGACTAGCGGGCAACACAGATACGCAGTATTTT. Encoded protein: CASSVAGLAGNTDTQYF. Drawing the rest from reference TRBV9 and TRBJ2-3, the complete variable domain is DSGVTQTPKHLITATGQRVTLRCSPRSGDLSVYWYQQSLDQGLQFLIQYYNGEERAKGNILERFSAQQFPDLHSELNLSSLELGDSALYFCASSVAGLAGNTDTQYFGPGTRLTVL.

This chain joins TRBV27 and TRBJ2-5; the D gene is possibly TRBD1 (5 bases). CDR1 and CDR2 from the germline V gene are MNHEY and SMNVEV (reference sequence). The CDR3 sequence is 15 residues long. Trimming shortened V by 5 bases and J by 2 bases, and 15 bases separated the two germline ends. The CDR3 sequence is CASSKYMGRQETQYF. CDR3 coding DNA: TGTGCCAGCAGTAAATACATGGGGCGACAAGAGACCCAGTACTTC.

This chain's CDR3 is CASSQGRTLSYNEQFF. The CDR3 coding sequence is TGCGCCAGCAGCCAAGGCCGGACTCTCTCCTACAATGAGCAGTTCTTC. This chain links TRBV4-3 with TRBJ2-1, with D perhaps TRBD2 (5 bases). The V end lost 1 base, the J end lost 0 bases, and 10 bases lay between the germline ends. CDR3 length: 16 amino acids. The germline gives CDR1 LGHNA, CDR2 YSLEER.

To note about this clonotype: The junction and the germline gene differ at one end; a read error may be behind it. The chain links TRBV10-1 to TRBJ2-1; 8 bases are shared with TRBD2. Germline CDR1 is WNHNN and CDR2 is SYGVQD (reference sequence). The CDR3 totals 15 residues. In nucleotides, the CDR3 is TGCGCCAGCAGCGAGTCCGGGACTAGAACCAATGAGCAGTTCTTC. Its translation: CASSESGTRTNEQFF.

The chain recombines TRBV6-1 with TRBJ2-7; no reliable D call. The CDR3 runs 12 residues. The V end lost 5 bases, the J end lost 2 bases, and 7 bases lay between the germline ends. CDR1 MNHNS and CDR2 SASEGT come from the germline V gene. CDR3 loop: CASSSQPYEQYF. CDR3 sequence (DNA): TGTGCCAGCAGTAGCCAGCCCTACGAGCAGTACTTC.

The CDR3 DNA follows: TGTGCCAGCAGCGTAGGGGACGGCACCTACGAGCAGTACTTC. It is translated as CASSVGDGTYEQYF. This sequence joins TRBV9 and TRBJ2-7, with D perhaps assigned TRBD1 or TRBD2 (5 bases each). This CDR3 contains 14 residues. V dropped 0 bases and J dropped 2 bases, with 9 bases sitting between them. The germline gives CDR1 SGDLS, CDR2 YYNGEE.

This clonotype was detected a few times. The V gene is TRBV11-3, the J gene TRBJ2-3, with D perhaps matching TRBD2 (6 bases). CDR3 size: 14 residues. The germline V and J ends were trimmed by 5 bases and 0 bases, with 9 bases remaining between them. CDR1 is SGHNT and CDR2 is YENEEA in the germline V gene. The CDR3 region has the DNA TGTGCCAGCAGCCTGCGGGACAGCACAGATACGCAGTATTTT. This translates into CASSLRDSTDTQYF.

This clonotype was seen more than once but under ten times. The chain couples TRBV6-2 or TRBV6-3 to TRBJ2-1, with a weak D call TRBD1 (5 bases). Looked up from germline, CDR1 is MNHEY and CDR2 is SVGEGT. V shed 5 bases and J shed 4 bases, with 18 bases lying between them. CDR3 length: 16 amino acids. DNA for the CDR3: TGTGCCAGCAGTGAGACAGACATATTTGGATACAATGAGCAGTTCTTC. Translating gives CASSETDIFGYNEQFF.

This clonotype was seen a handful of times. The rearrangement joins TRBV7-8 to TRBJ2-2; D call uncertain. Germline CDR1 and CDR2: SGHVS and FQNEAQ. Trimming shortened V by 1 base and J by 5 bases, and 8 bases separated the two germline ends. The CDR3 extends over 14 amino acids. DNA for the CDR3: TGTGCCAGCAGCTTAGTCTCCCAGACCGGGGAGCTGTTTTTT. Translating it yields CASSLVSQTGELFF.

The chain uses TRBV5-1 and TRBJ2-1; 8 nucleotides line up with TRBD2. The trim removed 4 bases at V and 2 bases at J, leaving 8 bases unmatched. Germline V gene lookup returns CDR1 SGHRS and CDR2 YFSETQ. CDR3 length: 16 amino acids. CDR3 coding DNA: TGCGCCAGCAGCAGGACGAGCGGGAGCCCCTACAATGAGCAGTTCTTC. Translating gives CASSRTSGSPYNEQFF.

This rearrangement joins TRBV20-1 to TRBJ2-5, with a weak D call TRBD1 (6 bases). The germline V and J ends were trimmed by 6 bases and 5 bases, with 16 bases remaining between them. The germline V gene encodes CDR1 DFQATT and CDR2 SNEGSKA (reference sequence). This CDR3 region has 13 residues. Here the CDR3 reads CSAISQGRETQYF. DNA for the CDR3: TGCAGTGCCATTTCACAGGGTCGGGAGACCCAGTACTTC.

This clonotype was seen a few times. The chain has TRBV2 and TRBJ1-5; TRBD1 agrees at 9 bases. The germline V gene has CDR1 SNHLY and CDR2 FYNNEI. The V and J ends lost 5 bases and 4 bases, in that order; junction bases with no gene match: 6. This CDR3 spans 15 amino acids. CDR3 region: CASSPGQGRNQPQHF. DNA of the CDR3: TGTGCCAGCAGTCCTGGACAGGGGAGGAATCAGCCCCAGCATTTT.

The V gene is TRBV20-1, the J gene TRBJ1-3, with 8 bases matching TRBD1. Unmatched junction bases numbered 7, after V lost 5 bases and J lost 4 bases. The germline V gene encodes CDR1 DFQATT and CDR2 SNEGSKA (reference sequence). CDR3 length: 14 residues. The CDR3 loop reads CSAPRQGYGNTIYF. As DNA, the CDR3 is TGCAGTGCTCCTCGACAGGGGTACGGAAACACCATATATTTT.

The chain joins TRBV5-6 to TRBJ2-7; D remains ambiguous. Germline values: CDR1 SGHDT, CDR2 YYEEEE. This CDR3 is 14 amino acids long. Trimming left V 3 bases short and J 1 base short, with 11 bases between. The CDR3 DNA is TGTGCCAGCAGCTCCCAACAGACATCCTACGAGCAGTACTTC. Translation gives CASSSQQTSYEQYF. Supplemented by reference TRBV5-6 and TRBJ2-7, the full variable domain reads DAGVTQSPTHLIKTRGQQVTLRCSPKSGHDTVSWYQQALGQGPQFIFQYYEEEERQRGNFPDRFSGHQFPNYSSELNVNALLLGDSALYLCASSSQQTSYEQYFGPGTRLTVT.

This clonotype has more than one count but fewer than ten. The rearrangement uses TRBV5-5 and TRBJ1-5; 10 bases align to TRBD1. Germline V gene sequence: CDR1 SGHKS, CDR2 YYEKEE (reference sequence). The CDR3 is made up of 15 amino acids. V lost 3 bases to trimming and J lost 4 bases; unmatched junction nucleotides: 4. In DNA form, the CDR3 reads TGTGCCAGCAGCTACGGGACAGGGGTTAATCAGCCCCAGCATTTT. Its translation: CASSYGTGVNQPQHF.

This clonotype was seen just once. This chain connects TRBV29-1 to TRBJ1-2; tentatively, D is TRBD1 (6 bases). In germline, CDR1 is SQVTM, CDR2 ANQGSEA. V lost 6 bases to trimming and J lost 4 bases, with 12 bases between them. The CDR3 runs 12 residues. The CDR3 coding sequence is TGCAGCGTGCGGACAGCTTCCTATGGCTACACCTTC. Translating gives CSVRTASYGYTF.

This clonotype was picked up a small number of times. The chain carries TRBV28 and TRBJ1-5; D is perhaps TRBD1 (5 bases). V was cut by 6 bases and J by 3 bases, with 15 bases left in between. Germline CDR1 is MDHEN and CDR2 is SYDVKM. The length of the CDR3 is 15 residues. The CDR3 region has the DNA TGTGCCAGCAGGGATACTCAGGGACCCAATCAGCCCCAGCATTTT. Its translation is CASRDTQGPNQPQHF.

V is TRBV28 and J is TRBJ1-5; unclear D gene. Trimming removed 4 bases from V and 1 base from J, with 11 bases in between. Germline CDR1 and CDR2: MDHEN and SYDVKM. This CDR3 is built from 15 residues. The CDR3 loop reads CASSSRRRSNQPQHF. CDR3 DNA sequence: TGTGCCAGCAGTTCCCGGAGGCGGAGCAATCAGCCCCAGCATTTT.

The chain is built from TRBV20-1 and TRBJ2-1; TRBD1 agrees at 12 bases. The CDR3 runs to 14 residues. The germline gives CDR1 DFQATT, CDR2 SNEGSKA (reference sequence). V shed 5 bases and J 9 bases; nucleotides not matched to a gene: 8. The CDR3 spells CSAYGDRGRFEQFF. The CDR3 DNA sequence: TGCAGTGCTTATGGGGACAGGGGGCGATTTGAGCAGTTCTTC.

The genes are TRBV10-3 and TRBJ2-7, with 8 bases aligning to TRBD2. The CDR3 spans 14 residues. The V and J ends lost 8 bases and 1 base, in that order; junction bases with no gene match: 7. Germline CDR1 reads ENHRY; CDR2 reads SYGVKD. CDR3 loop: CAIGLTGGSYEQYF. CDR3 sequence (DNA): TGTGCCATCGGGCTAACGGGAGGGTCCTACGAGCAGTACTTC.

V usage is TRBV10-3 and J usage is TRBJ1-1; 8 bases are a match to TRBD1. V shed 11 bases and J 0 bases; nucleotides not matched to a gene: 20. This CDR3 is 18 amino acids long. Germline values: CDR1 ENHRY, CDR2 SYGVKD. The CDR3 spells CAARGRPGQVKMNTEAFF. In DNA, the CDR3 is TGTGCCGCCCGGGGGAGGCCGGGACAGGTAAAAATGAACACTGAAGCTTTCTTT.

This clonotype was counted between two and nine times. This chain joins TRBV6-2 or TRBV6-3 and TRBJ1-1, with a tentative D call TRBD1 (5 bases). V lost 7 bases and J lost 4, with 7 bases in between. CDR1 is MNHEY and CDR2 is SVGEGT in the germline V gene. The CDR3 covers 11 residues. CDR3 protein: CASTQGTEAFF. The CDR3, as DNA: TGTGCCAGCACCCAGGGCACTGAAGCTTTCTTT.

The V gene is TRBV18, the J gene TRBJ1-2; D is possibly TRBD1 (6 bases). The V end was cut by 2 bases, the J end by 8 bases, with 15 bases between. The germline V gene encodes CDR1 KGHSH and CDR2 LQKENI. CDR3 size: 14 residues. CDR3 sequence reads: CASSPIPGVGGYTF. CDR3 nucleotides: TGTGCCAGCTCACCAATTCCAGGGGTGGGCGGCTACACCTTC.

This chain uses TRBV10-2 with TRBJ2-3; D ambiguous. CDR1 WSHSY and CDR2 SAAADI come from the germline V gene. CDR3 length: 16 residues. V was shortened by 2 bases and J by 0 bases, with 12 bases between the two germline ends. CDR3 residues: CASSELTALSTDTQYF. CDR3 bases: TGCGCCAGCAGTGAGCTAACTGCACTTAGCACAGATACGCAGTATTTT.

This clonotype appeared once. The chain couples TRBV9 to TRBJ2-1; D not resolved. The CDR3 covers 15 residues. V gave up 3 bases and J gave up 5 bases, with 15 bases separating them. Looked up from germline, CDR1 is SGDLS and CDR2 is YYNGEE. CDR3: CASSALGNLNNEQFF. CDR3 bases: TGTGCCAGCAGCGCTTTGGGGAACTTAAACAATGAGCAGTTCTTC.